The 6 T cell receptor beta chains below come from one sample, sequenced in a study of prognosis after radiotherapy for stage I lung cancer. Genomic DNA was the source, and TCR beta CDR3 was amplified from it by two-round multiplex PCR. Every TRBV and TRBJ gene had its own specific primer in first-round PCR. TCRdb reprocessed the multiplex PCR reads via MiXCR and lists one record per CDR3 protein. The data contain more than 30,000 distinct CDR3 sequences, 42% of them singletons. The source was PBMCs, collected before or after stereotactic body radiation therapy (not recorded which). The origin of the receptors is a donor over 45 with non-small cell lung cancer.

V and J are TRBV28 and TRBJ1-2, with 9 bases that match TRBD1. CDR3 length: 17 residues. Trimming cost V 6 bases and J 4 bases; bases outside gene matches: 15. Per germline, CDR1 MDHEN and CDR2 SYDVKM. CDR3 bases: TGTGCCAGCAGACCCCCACAGGGGGCGGGCTTCAGCTATGGCTACACCTTC. Translating gives CASRPPQGAGFSYGYTF.

This chain links TRBV30 with TRBJ2-5, with D hard to call. The CDR3 is 14 residues long. Germline CDR1 reads GTSNPN; CDR2 reads SVGIG (reference sequence). V was clipped by 8 bases and J by 2 bases, with 18 bases between them. The CDR3 spells CAISWSDNQETQYF. The CDR3 DNA follows: TGTGCCATATCCTGGTCAGACAATCAAGAGACCCAGTACTTC.

A remark on this clonotype: Possible read error: a much larger clone is one base away. The rearrangement links TRBV7-7 to TRBJ2-3; D uncertain. The CDR3 runs 14 residues. Germline V gene data show CDR1 as SSHAT and CDR2 as FNYEAQ (reference sequence). This chain's CDR3 is CASSQVVAADTQYF. Here the CDR3 DNA reads TGTGCTAGCAGTCAGGTCGTTGCAGCAGATACGCAGTATTTT. Full variable domain (rest looked up from reference TRBV7-7 and TRBJ2-3): GAGVSQSPRYKVTKRGQDVTLRCDPISSHATLYWYQQALGQGPEFLTYFNYEAQPDKSGLPSDRFSAERPEGSISTLTIQRTEQRDSAMYRCASSQVVAADTQYFGPGTRLTVL.

Comment on this clonotype: This may come from a read error, since a much larger clone is one base off. The chain has TRBV3-1 and TRBJ1-6; D remains unclear. With 1 base removed from V and 5 bases from J, the gap between germline ends came to 9 bases. Looked up from germline, CDR1 is LGHDT and CDR2 is YNNKEL (reference sequence). CDR3 length: 15 amino acids. The CDR3 DNA reads TGTGCCAGCAGCCAAGGTGTAGGCAATAATTCACCCCTCCACTTT. It codes for CASSQGVGNNSPLHF.

Regarding this clonotype: At one boundary the junction diverges from the germline segment, which might be a read error. The chain joins TRBV28 to TRBJ1-5; D call uncertain. Germline V gene lookup returns CDR1 MDHEN and CDR2 SYDVKM. This CDR3 has 14 amino acids. The CDR3 DNA sequence: TGTGCCAGCATTTTAGGTGTGGGCTATCAGCCCCAGCATTTT. This sequence encodes CASILGVGYQPQHF.

This rearrangement joins TRBV3-1 to TRBJ2-3, with TRBD2 as a possible D gene (6 bases). This CDR3 comprises 16 residues. The V end was cut by 3 bases, the J end by 0 bases, with 13 bases between. The germline V gene encodes CDR1 LGHDT and CDR2 YNNKEL (reference sequence). The CDR3 spells CASSQVGGTSTDTQYF. CDR3 DNA: TGTGCCAGCAGCCAGGTGGGCGGGACTAGCACAGATACGCAGTATTTT.